This T cell receptor (beta chain) was profiled in a study of shared clonotypes between healthy human individuals. In the study overall: Contributing individuals were two females and a few males aged 18 to 49. Study-level points and caveats: Naive subsets generally had larger estimated richness than memory subsets.

Donation came from healthy HIV-negative adults that had no recent acute infections or vaccinations. The ends were cut back, 1 base at V and 4 bases at J, with 13 bases in the middle. The CDR3 totals 16 residues. Germline V lookup: CDR1 SNHLY, CDR2 FYNNEI. About this clone: Its matching antigen is unknown.

Deep-level running was used for the assay. Clones were sequenced by immunoSEQ multiplex PCR, and TCRdb holds only the in-frame ones, with some missing. The sample lists about 1 million clones; about 76% were seen once. The rearrangement uses TRBV2 and TRBJ1-4; D uncertain. The TCR comes from a young man in good health. Sequenced input: memory CD4+ T cells sorted from blood. Subset indicated: CD45RA-negative fraction. DNA for the CDR3: TGTGCCAGCAGTGAAGTTTCGGGTAGAATTAATGAAAAACTGTTTTTT. Amino acids: CASSEVSGRINEKLFF.